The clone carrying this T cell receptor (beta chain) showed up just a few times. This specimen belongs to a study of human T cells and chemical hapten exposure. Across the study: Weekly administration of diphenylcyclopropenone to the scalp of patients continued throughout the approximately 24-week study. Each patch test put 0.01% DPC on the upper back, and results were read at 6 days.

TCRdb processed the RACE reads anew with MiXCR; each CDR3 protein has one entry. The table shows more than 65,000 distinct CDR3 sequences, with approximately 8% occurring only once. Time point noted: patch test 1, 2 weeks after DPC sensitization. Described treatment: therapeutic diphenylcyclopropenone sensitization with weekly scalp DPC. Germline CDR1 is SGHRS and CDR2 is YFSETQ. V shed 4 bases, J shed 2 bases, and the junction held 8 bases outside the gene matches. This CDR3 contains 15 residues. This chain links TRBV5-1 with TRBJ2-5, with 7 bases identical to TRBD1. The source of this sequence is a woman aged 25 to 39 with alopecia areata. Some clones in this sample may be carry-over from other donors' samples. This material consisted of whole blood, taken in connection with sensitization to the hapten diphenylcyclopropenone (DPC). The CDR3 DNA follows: TGCGCCAGCAGCCTCACTCCGGGACAGCAAGAGACCCAGTACTTC. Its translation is CASSLTPGQQETQYF.